These T cell receptor beta chains were read from a single sample in a study of blood T cells in healthy people across ages. TCRdb reprocessed the 5' RACE reads with MiXCR, giving one entry per CDR3 protein. There are 1.5 million to 2 million distinct CDR3 sequences in the sample; approximately 40% occur only once, and roughly 23% lies in the top ten. Sequenced sample: blood. Source of these receptors: a human donor in good health. Both conserved end residues are part of each CDR3. Each record gives: V gene, D gene, J gene, clone size, CDR3 DNA, CDR3 protein. D genes are given only for firm matches. Part of the rows lack a size; the others show once, few, many or a class for expanded clones.

v_gene: TRBV20-1; d_gene: .; j_gene: TRBJ1-3; abundance: .; CDR3nt: TGCAGTGCTAGATGGTCCACAGTCCAAGTTTATTCTGGAAACACCATATATTTT; CDR3aa: CSARWSTVQVYSGNTIYF
v_gene: TRBV5-1; d_gene: .; j_gene: TRBJ2-2; abundance: .; CDR3nt: TGCGCCAGCAGCTTGGCGCTTAGCACCGGGGAGCTGTTTTTT; CDR3aa: CASSLALSTGELFF
v_gene: TRBV10-3; d_gene: TRBD2; j_gene: TRBJ2-7; abundance: .; CDR3nt: TGTGCCATCGACGGCGGGGGGGCTAGGAGGGAGCAGTACTTC; CDR3aa: CAIDGGGARREQYF
v_gene: TRBV18; d_gene: .; j_gene: TRBJ2-3; abundance: few; CDR3nt: TGTGCCAGCTCACCACAGCAGGACACTTACACAGATACGCAGTATTTT; CDR3aa: CASSPQQDTYTDTQYF
v_gene: TRBV7-6; d_gene: .; j_gene: TRBJ2-7; abundance: .; CDR3nt: TGTGCCAGCAGCTTGTCGGTTGGAGACAGCACCTACGAGCAGTACTTC; CDR3aa: CASSLSVGDSTYEQYF
v_gene: TRBV7-9; d_gene: .; j_gene: TRBJ1-5; abundance: .; CDR3nt: TGTGCCAGCAGCTTAGGACCGACGTCTCAGCCCCAGCATTTT; CDR3aa: CASSLGPTSQPQHF
v_gene: TRBV7-2; d_gene: .; j_gene: TRBJ2-1; abundance: .; CDR3nt: TGTGCCAGCAGTCCCCGCTTAAGCGGCGGTGAGCAGTTCTTC; CDR3aa: CASSPRLSGGEQFF
v_gene: TRBV29-1; d_gene: .; j_gene: TRBJ1-1; abundance: .; CDR3nt: TGCACCCTGGGGCAGCTGAACACTGAAGCTTTCTTT; CDR3aa: CTLGQLNTEAFF
v_gene: TRBV9; d_gene: TRBD1; j_gene: TRBJ1-1; abundance: .; CDR3nt: TGTGCCAGCAGCGGGGTACAGGGGAAAGAAGCTTTCTTT; CDR3aa: CASSGVQGKEAFF
v_gene: TRBV7-9; d_gene: .; j_gene: TRBJ2-7; abundance: .; CDR3nt: TGTGCCAGCAGCTGTTCCGGGACAACCTACGAGCAGTACTTC; CDR3aa: CASSCSGTTYEQYF
v_gene: TRBV29-1; d_gene: TRBD1; j_gene: TRBJ2-5; abundance: many; CDR3nt: TGCAGCGTTGAATTAAGGGGGCGTTTAGGGACCCAGTACTTC; CDR3aa: CSVELRGRLGTQYF
v_gene: TRBV4-2; d_gene: .; j_gene: TRBJ2-7; abundance: many; CDR3nt: TGTGCCAGCAGCCGTAGGGAGGGGGTAGGGAGCGAGCAGTACTTC; CDR3aa: CASSRREGVGSEQYF
v_gene: TRBV13; d_gene: TRBD2; j_gene: TRBJ2-1; abundance: .; CDR3nt: TGTGCCAGCAGCTTAGGCCTCCGACTAGCGACCTACAATGAGCAGTTCTTC; CDR3aa: CASSLGLRLATYNEQFF
v_gene: TRBV12-3/TRBV12-4; d_gene: .; j_gene: TRBJ1-1; abundance: .; CDR3nt: TGTGCCAGCATCGTGGACAACACTGAAGCTTTCTTT; CDR3aa: CASIVDNTEAFF
v_gene: TRBV4-1; d_gene: TRBD1; j_gene: TRBJ1-2; abundance: .; CDR3nt: TGCGCCAGCAGCCAAGTTCACAGGGGATCCTATGGCTACACCTTC; CDR3aa: CASSQVHRGSYGYTF
v_gene: TRBV3-1; d_gene: .; j_gene: TRBJ1-1; abundance: few; CDR3nt: TGTGCCAGCAGCCAATTACAGAACACTGAAGCTTTCTTT; CDR3aa: CASSQLQNTEAFF
v_gene: TRBV5-6; d_gene: .; j_gene: TRBJ1-5; abundance: .; CDR3nt: TGTGCCTGCAGCTACGAACAGGGTCAGCCCCAGCATTTT; CDR3aa: CACSYEQGQPQHF
v_gene: TRBV20-1; d_gene: .; j_gene: TRBJ2-5; abundance: once; CDR3nt: TGCAGCGCATTAGGGGTCTTGGGAAGCCAAGAGACCCAGTACTTC; CDR3aa: CSALGVLGSQETQYF
v_gene: TRBV10-3; d_gene: .; j_gene: TRBJ2-1; abundance: few; CDR3nt: TGTGCCATCAGTGCCAGCCCCGGTACTAGCAACTACAATGAGCAGTTCTTC; CDR3aa: CAISASPGTSNYNEQFF
v_gene: TRBV15; d_gene: .; j_gene: TRBJ1-1; abundance: .; CDR3nt: TGTGCCACCAGCAGAGATGGGCGACGGGGAAACACTGAAGCTTTCTTT; CDR3aa: CATSRDGRRGNTEAFF
v_gene: TRBV28; d_gene: .; j_gene: TRBJ2-7; abundance: .; CDR3nt: TGTGCCAGCAGTTCCCAGATTAGGACGGATTCTGATTACGAGCAGTACTTC; CDR3aa: CASSSQIRTDSDYEQYF
v_gene: TRBV7-9; d_gene: TRBD2; j_gene: TRBJ2-1; abundance: .; CDR3nt: TGTGCCAGCAGTCACGGGCTGGGAGCGGGGGCCCTGAGCTCCTACAATGAGCAGTTCTTC; CDR3aa: CASSHGLGAGALSSYNEQFF